What follows are 12 T cell receptor beta chains derived from one specimen sequenced in a study of sequential checkpoint blockade in melanoma. Stated treatment: randomized to nivolumab then ipilimumab (arm A) or the reverse (arm B). Using immunoSEQ multiplex PCR, the repertoire was profiled, and TCRdb retains in-frame clones only, with some absent. This table holds about 18,000 clones, around 70% found once. This specimen was tumor tissue (inferred from file names), taken from a patient given nivolumab and ipilimumab in sequence. The receptors derive from a human donor with melanoma.

This sequence joins TRBV7-6 and TRBJ2-7; D tentatively fits TRBD1 or TRBD2 (6 bases each). V was shortened by 5 bases and J by 1 base, with 15 bases between the two germline ends. Looked up from germline, CDR1 is SGHVS and CDR2 is FNYEAQ. The CDR3 sequence is 15 residues long. The CDR3: CASSPGGGRSYEQYF. Written as DNA, the CDR3 is TGTGCCAGCAGCCCCGGGGGCGGGCGTTCCTACGAGCAGTACTTC.

V usage is TRBV6-8 and J usage is TRBJ2-1; 9 bases match TRBD2. The trim removed 8 bases at V and 1 base at J, leaving 3 bases unmatched. The CDR3 consists of 14 residues. Germline-derived CDR1 and CDR2 are MNHGY and SAAAGT. The DNA of the CDR3 is TGTGCCAGCCGGAGCGGGGGGTCCTACAATGAGCAGTTCTTC. This sequence encodes CASRSGGSYNEQFF.

The CDR3 region has the DNA TGTGCCGGAGTTCGCCAGGGGAGCACAGATACGCAGTATTTT. Translated: CAGVRQGSTDTQYF. This rearrangement joins TRBV6-8 to TRBJ2-3; TRBD1 might be the D (6 bases). The germline V and J ends were trimmed by 11 bases and 0 bases, with 15 bases remaining between them. Germline loops: CDR1 MNHGY, CDR2 SAAAGT. The CDR3 is 14 amino acids.

This clone is a singleton in its sample. The rearrangement joins TRBV12-5 to TRBJ2-5, with 8 bases fitting TRBD2. The CDR3 totals 15 residues. The germline V gene encodes CDR1 LGHNT and CDR2 FRNRAP. The V segment lost 5 bases and the J segment 4 bases; nucleotides outside the gene matches: 9. This chain's CDR3 is CASGGGSGSTETQYF. DNA for the CDR3: TGTGCTAGTGGTGGGGGGAGCGGGAGTACAGAGACCCAGTACTTC.

V usage is TRBV25-1 and J usage is TRBJ2-5; tentative D call: TRBD2 (6 bases). The V gene's germline CDR1 is MGHDK and CDR2 SYGVNS. The CDR3 runs 13 residues. V lost 4 bases, J lost 5 bases, and 11 bases lay in between. The CDR3 nucleotides are TGTGCCAGCAGTGTAGGGGCGGGGGAGACCCAGTACTTC. Translating gives CASSVGAGETQYF.

The chain joins TRBV29-1 to TRBJ1-2; 7 bases fit TRBD1. CDR1 SQVTM and CDR2 ANQGSEA come from the germline V gene. J was trimmed by 5 bases and V by 3 bases; bases with no gene match: 6. The length of the CDR3 is 13 residues. CDR3 amino acids: CSVDDREGYGYTF. In DNA, the CDR3 is TGCAGCGTTGACGACAGGGAAGGGTATGGCTACACCTTC.

CDR3 coding DNA: TGTGCCATCAGTGAGTCTGGGGGCGGCACTGAAGCTTTCTTT. As protein: CAISESGGGTEAFF. The V and J genes are TRBV10-3 and TRBJ1-1; TRBD1 is a possible D gene (6 bases). The CDR3 spans 14 residues. The V and J ends lost 0 bases and 4 bases respectively, with 9 bases between them. The germline V gene encodes CDR1 ENHRY and CDR2 SYGVKD.

The rearrangement links TRBV6-8 to TRBJ2-6; 7 bases fit TRBD1. In germline, CDR1 is MNHGY, CDR2 SAAAGT. V trimming: 4 bases; J trimming: 0 bases; junction bases outside the gene matches: 3. The CDR3 extends over 16 amino acids. In nucleotides, the CDR3 is TGTGCCAGCAGTTGGGACAGCTACTCTGGGGCCAACGTCCTGACTTTC. It is translated as CASSWDSYSGANVLTF.

The chain's CDR3 is CASSLMTGEAQYF. The CDR3 bases are TGTGCCAGCAGCCTAATGACCGGTGAGGCGCAGTATTTT. The gene calls are TRBV7-1 and TRBJ2-3; D not resolved. TRBV7-1 is marked as an open reading frame, function uncertain. CDR3 length: 13 residues. Trimming pared 5 bases from V and 10 bases from J, leaving 16 bases between.

The chain links TRBV29-1 to TRBJ2-6, with unresolved D. Trimming took 4 bases from V and 2 from J, leaving 6 bases between them. The CDR3 has 13 residues. Germline V CDR1 and CDR2: SQVTM, ANQGSEA. CDR3 coding DNA: TGCAGCGTTGTCAGAACTGGGGCCAACGTCCTGACTTTC. Its translation: CSVVRTGANVLTF.

This chain links TRBV28 with TRBJ1-1; 7 nucleotides agree with TRBD1. Trimming took 7 bases from V and 8 from J; bases not matched to a gene: 13. This CDR3 spans 14 amino acids. Germline values: CDR1 MDHEN, CDR2 SYDVKM. This chain's CDR3 is CASTTGDSAFEAFF. The CDR3 DNA follows: TGTGCCAGCACCACCGGGGACAGCGCTTTCGAAGCTTTCTTT.

To note about this clone: One junction end disagrees with the germline gene, perhaps due to a read error. The chain recombines TRBV6-8 with TRBJ2-1; the match to TRBD2 covers 11 bases. CDR1 MNHGY and CDR2 SAAAGT come from the germline V gene. The CDR3 length is 18 residues. CDR3: CASSDSGSGRALNNEQFF. CDR3 sequence (DNA): TGTGCCAGCAGTGACTCAGGTAGCGGGAGGGCGCTTAATAATGAGCAGTTCTTC.